This TCR beta chain emerged from a study of OX40 agonist ivuxolimab in advanced cancers. The repertoire was sequenced with immunoSEQ multiplex PCR; TCRdb's copy has only in-frame clones and lacks some. The data contain some 86,000 clones, approximately 86% of them singletons. Note on this clone: Its antigen is not identified.

Findings and caveats of the study: The mean number of expanded clones was higher in CD8+ T cells than in CD4+.

This CDR3 spans 15 amino acids. V was clipped by 0 bases and J by 6 bases; unmatched bases: 7. Germline V gene data show CDR1 as SGDLS and CDR2 as YYNGEE. The gene calls are TRBV9 and TRBJ2-3; 7 bases match TRBD1. The specimen comprised CD4+ or CD8+ T cells sorted from blood, sampled in a trial of the OX40 agonist ivuxolimab. The TCR was taken from an adult with an advanced solid tumor such as melanoma, head and neck, liver or kidney cancer. As DNA, the CDR3 is TGTGCCAGCAGCGTAGAGGGGGCAGGGGTCGATACGCAGTATTTT. Translated, it gives CASSVEGAGVDTQYF.